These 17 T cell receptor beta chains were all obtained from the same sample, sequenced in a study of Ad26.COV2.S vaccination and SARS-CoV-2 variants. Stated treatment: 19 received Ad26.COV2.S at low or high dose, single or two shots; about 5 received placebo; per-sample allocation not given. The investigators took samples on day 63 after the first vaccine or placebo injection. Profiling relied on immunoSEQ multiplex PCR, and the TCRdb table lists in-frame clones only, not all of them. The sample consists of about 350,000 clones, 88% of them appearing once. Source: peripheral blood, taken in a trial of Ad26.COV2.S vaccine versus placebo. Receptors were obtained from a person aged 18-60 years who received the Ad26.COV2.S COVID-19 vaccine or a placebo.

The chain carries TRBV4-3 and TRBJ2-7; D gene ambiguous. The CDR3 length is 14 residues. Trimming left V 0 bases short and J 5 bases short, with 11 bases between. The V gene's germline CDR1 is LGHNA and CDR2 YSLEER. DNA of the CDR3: TGCGCCAGCAGCCAAGATCTCGGCGTAGACGAGCAGTACTTC. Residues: CASSQDLGVDEQYF.

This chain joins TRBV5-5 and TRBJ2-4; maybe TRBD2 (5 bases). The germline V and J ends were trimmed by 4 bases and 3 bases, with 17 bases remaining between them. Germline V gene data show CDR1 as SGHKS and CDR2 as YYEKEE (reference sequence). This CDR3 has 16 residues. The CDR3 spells CASSHLGRSGKNIQYF. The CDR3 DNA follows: TGTGCCAGCAGCCATCTAGGGAGAAGCGGCAAAAACATTCAGTACTTC.

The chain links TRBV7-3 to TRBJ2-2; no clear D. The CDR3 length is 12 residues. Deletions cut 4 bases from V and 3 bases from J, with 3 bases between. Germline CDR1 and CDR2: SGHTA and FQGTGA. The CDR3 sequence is CASSSYTGELFF. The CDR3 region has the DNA TGTGCCAGCAGCTCATACACCGGGGAGCTGTTTTTT.

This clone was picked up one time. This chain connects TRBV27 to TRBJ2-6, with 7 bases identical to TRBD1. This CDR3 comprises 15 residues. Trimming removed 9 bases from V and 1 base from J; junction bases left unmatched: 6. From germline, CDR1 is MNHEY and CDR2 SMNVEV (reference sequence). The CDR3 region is CASGQVTSGANVLTF. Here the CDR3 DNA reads TGTGCCAGTGGACAGGTTACGTCTGGGGCCAACGTCCTGACTTTC.

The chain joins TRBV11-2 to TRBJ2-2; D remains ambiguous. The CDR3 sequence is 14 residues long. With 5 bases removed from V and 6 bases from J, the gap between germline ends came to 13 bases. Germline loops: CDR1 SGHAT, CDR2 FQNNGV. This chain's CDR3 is CASSTSPVSGELFF. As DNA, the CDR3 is TGTGCCAGCAGCACCAGCCCCGTTTCCGGGGAGCTGTTTTTT.

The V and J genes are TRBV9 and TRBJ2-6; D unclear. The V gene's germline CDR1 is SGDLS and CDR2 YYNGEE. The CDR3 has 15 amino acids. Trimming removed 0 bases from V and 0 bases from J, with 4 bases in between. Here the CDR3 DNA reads TGTGCCAGCAGCGTAGAAGTCTCTGGGGCCAACGTCCTGACTTTC. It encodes CASSVEVSGANVLTF. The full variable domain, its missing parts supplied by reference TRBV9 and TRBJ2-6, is DSGVTQTPKHLITATGQRVTLRCSPRSGDLSVYWYQQSLDQGLQFLIQYYNGEERAKGNILERFSAQQFPDLHSELNLSSLELGDSALYFCASSVEVSGANVLTFGAGSRLTVL.

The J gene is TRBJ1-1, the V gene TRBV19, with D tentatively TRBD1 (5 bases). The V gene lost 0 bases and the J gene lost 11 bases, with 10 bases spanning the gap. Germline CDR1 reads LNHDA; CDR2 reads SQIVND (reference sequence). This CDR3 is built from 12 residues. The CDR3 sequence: CASSIDQGMAFF. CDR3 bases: TGTGCCAGTAGTATAGATCAGGGAATGGCTTTCTTT.

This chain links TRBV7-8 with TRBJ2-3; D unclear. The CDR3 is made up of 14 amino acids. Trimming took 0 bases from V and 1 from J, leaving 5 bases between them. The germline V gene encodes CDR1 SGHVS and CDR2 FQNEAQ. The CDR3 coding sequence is TGTGCCAGCAGCTTAGCAACAGGCACAGATACGCAGTATTTT. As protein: CASSLATGTDTQYF.

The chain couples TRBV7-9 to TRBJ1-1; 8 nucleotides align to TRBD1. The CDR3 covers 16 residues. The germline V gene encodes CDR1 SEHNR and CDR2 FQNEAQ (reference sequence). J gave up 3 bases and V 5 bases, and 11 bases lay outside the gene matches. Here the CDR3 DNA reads TGTGCCAGCAGCCCGACAGGGGCTCATGGGGACACTGAAGCTTTCTTT. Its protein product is CASSPTGAHGDTEAFF.

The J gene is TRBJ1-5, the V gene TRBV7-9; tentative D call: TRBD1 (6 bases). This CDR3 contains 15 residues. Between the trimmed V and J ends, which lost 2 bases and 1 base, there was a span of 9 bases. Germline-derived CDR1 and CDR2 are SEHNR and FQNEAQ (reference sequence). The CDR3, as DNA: TGTGCCAGCAGCTTACAGGGGTACAGCAATCAGCCCCAGCATTTT. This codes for CASSLQGYSNQPQHF.

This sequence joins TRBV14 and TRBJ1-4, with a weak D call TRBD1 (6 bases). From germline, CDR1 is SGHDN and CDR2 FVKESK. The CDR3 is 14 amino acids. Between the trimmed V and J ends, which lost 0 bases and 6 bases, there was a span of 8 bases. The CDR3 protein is CASSQDGGHEKLFF. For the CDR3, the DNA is TGTGCCAGCAGCCAAGATGGGGGCCATGAAAAACTGTTTTTT.

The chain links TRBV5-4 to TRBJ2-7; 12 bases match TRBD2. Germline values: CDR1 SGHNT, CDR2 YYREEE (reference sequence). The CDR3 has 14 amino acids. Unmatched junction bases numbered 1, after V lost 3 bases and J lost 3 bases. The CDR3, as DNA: TGTGCCAGCAGCTCGGGACTAGCGGGCTACGAGCAGTACTTC. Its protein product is CASSSGLAGYEQYF. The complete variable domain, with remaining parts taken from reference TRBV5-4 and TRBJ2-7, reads ETGVTQSPTHLIKTRGQQVTLRCSSQSGHNTVSWYQQALGQGPQFIFQYYREEENGRGNFPPRFSGLQFPNYSSELNVNALELDDSALYLCASSSGLAGYEQYFGPGTRLTVT.

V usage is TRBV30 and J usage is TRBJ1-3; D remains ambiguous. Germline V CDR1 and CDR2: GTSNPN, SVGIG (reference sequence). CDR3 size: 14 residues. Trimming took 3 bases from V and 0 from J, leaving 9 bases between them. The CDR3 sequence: CAWRDRASGNTIYF. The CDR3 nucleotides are TGTGCCTGGAGGGACCGCGCCTCTGGAAACACCATATATTTT.

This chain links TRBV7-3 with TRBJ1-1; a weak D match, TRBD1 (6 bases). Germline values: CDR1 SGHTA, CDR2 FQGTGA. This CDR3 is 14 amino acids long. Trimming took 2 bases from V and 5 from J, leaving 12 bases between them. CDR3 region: CASSLLGGRTEAFF. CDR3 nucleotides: TGTGCCAGCAGCTTACTCGGGGGGCGGACTGAAGCTTTCTTT.

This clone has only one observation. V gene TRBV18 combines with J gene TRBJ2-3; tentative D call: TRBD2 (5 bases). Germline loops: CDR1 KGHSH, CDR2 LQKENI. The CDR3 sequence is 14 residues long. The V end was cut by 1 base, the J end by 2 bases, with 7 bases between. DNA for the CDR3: TGTGCCAGCTCACCACTGGGAGCCACAGATACGCAGTATTTT. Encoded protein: CASSPLGATDTQYF. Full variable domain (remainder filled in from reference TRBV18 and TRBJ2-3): NAGVMQNPRHLVRRRGQEARLRCSPMKGHSHVYWYRQLPEEGLKFMVYLQKENIIDESGMPKERFSAEFPKEGPSILRIQQVVRGDSAAYFCASSPLGATDTQYFGPGTRLTVL.

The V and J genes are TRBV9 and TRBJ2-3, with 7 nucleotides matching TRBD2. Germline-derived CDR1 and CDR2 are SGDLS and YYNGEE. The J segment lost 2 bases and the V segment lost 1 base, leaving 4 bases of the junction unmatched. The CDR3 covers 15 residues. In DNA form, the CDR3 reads TGTGCCAGCAGCGTATCAGCGGGGTACACAGATACGCAGTATTTT. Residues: CASSVSAGYTDTQYF.

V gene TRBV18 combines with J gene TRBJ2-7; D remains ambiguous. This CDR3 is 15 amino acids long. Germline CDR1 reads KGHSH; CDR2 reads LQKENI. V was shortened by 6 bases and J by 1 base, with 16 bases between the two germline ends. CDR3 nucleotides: TGTGCCAGCTCCCCCCGGTGGGTTCAATCCTACGAGCAGTACTTC. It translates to CASSPRWVQSYEQYF.